The clone carrying this T cell receptor (beta chain) was found a few times. Its antigen remains unidentified. Each PCR replicate from the sorted subsets contained 150 to 200 ng DNA, which is some 31,000 T cell genomes. The protocol was immunoSEQ multiplex PCR, while the TCRdb copy is restricted to in-frame clones and leaves out a portion. The sample lists 650,000 to 800,000 clones; approximately 72% were seen once. Germline assignment: CDR1 SGHVS and CDR2 FNYEAQ. CDR3 length: 16 amino acids. V lost 5 bases to trimming and J lost 0 bases, with 14 bases between them. The data derive from a study of shared clonotypes between healthy human individuals. Overall study findings and caveats: Rarefaction curves obtained for sorted subsets showed sequencing incomplete despite large depth. For naive CD4 cells, 4% to 6% of clonotypes were shared across a few donors. A reduction in generation probabilities was seen for non-shared clonotypes relative to those shared by all four donors.

This rearrangement joins TRBV7-6 to TRBJ1-3; D remains unclear. The TCR originated in a woman aged 30 to 39 in good health. Sequencing used memory CD4+ T cells sorted from blood. Documented subset: CD45RA-negative fraction. CDR3 amino acids: CASSPRTASSGNTIYF. CDR3 coding DNA: TGTGCCAGCAGCCCACGGACCGCCTCCTCTGGAAACACCATATATTTT.